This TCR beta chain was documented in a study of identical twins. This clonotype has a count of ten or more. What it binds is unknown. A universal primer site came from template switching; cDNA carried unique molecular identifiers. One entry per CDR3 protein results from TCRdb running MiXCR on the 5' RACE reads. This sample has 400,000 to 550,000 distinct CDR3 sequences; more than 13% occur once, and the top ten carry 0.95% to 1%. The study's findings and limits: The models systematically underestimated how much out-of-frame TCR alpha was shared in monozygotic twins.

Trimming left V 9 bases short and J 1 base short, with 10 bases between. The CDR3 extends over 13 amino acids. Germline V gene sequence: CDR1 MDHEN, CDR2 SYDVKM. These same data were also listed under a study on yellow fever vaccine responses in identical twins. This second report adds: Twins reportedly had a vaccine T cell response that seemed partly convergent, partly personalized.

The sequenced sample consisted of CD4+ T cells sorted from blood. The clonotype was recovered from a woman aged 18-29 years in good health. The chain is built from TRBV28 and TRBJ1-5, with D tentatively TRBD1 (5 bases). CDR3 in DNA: TGTGCCAGTTTCCGGGACAGCAATCAGCCCCAGCATTTT. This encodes CASFRDSNQPQHF.